This entry lists 10 T cell receptor beta chains sequenced from one sample in a study of T cells in narcolepsy. Assay: immunoSEQ multiplex PCR; the TCRdb copy retains only in-frame clones and omits some. Here the sample spans some 30,000 clones, 83% being singletons. The sample comprised memory (CD45RA-) CD4+ T cells from blood. The receptors stem from a human donor in good health.

This rearrangement joins TRBV7-9 to TRBJ2-1, with D possibly TRBD2 on 6 matching bases. V lost 2 bases, J lost 10 bases, and 21 bases lay in between. CDR1 and CDR2 (germline): SEHNR, FQNEAQ (reference sequence). This CDR3 is built from 16 residues. The CDR3 sequence: CASSLPLGSREWEQFF. CDR3 in DNA: TGTGCCAGCAGCTTACCCTTAGGGAGCCGGGAGTGGGAGCAGTTCTTC. Drawing the rest from reference TRBV7-9 and TRBJ2-1, the complete variable domain is DTGVSQNPRHKITKRGQNVTFRCDPISEHNRLYWYRQTLGQGPEFLTYFQNEAQLEKSRLLSDRFSAERPKGSFSTLEIQRTEQGDSAMYLCASSLPLGSREWEQFFGPGTRLTVL.

V is TRBV28 and J is TRBJ1-4, with D unresolved. Looked up from germline, CDR1 is MDHEN and CDR2 is SYDVKM. The CDR3 contains 14 residues. The V end lost 5 bases, the J end lost 3 bases, and 10 bases lay between the germline ends. The CDR3 sequence is CASSEQSSNEKLFF. In nucleotides, the CDR3 is TGTGCCAGCAGTGAACAGTCATCTAATGAAAAACTGTTTTTT.

The chain links TRBV5-1 to TRBJ2-3, with D unclear. The CDR3 totals 13 residues. Deletions cut 4 bases from V and 4 bases from J, with 10 bases between. CDR1 is SGHRS and CDR2 is YFSETQ in the germline V gene. The CDR3, as DNA: TGCGCCAGCAGCAAGTTCAAGGCAGATACGCAGTATTTT. Translating it yields CASSKFKADTQYF.

This clone has a handful of counts. V and J are TRBV19 and TRBJ1-1; D gene unclear. The length of the CDR3 is 16 residues. The ends were cut back, 3 bases at V and 1 base at J, with 15 bases in the middle. Germline V gives CDR1 LNHDA, CDR2 SQIVND (reference sequence). The CDR3, as DNA: TGTGCCAGTAGTATGACCAAAATCCTAAGGAACACTGAAGCTTTCTTT. Encoded protein: CASSMTKILRNTEAFF.

There are a few counts of this clone. The V gene is TRBV15, the J gene TRBJ2-2; D is uncertain. The V gene lost 5 bases and the J gene lost 4 bases, with 11 bases spanning the gap. The length of the CDR3 is 14 residues. Germline-derived CDR1 and CDR2 are LNHNV and YYDKDF (reference sequence). The CDR3 nucleotides are TGTGCCACCAGCGCGGACCGGAGCACCGGGGAGCTGTTTTTT. This codes for CATSADRSTGELFF.

This clone has a handful of counts. The V call is TRBV10-3, the J call TRBJ2-7; TRBD1 agrees at 8 bases. The junction had 9 bases not matched to a gene; V was cut back by 0 bases and J by 8 bases. Looked up from germline, CDR1 is ENHRY and CDR2 is SYGVKD. CDR3 length: 15 residues. The CDR3 nucleotides are TGTGCCATCAGTGAGTCTGGACAGGGTGGGAAAAAGCAGTACTTC. Its translation is CAISESGQGGKKQYF.

V and J are TRBV6-5 and TRBJ1-3, with TRBD1 matching over 7 bases. This CDR3 contains 15 residues. Per germline, CDR1 MNHEY and CDR2 SVGAGI. With 6 bases clipped from V and 1 base from J, the junction kept 6 bases outside the gene matches. The chain's CDR3 is CASRTLQGSGNTIYF. Written as DNA, the CDR3 is TGTGCCAGCAGGACACTACAGGGGTCTGGAAACACCATATATTTT.

V usage is TRBV5-5 and J usage is TRBJ1-5; 8 bases fit TRBD1. CDR1 and CDR2 from the germline V gene are SGHKS and YYEKEE (reference sequence). The CDR3 has 16 amino acids. V was pared by 6 bases and J by 4 bases, with 12 bases of the junction left unmatched. For the CDR3, the DNA is TGTGCCAGCACCCAGGCCCCTCAGGGGGCTAATCAGCCCCAGCATTTT. This codes for CASTQAPQGANQPQHF.

This chain uses TRBV2 with TRBJ1-1; weak D call: TRBD1 (5 bases). This CDR3 contains 12 residues. Germline CDR1 SNHLY, CDR2 FYNNEI. Trimming removed 6 bases from V and 2 bases from J, with 7 bases in between. In DNA form, the CDR3 reads TGTGCCAGCAGAAGGGACAACACTGAAGCTTTCTTT. Translating it yields CASRRDNTEAFF.

In this sample, this clone turned up a few times. The rearrangement uses TRBV10-3 and TRBJ1-4, with a possible D match to TRBD1 (5 bases). The germline CDR1 and CDR2 sequences are ENHRY and SYGVKD. Trimming cost V 5 bases and J 2 bases, with 9 bases left between them. This CDR3 comprises 14 residues. This CDR3 is CAISWGGTNEKLFF. For the CDR3, the DNA is TGTGCCATCAGTTGGGGGGGGACTAATGAAAAACTGTTTTTT.